This T cell receptor (beta chain) was recorded in a study of T cell responses to AZD1222 COVID-19 vaccine. Study-wide points: Repertoires were sampled only after the peak T cell response. Two AZD1222 administrations were followed by greater Spike-specific TCR breadth and depth.

On this clone: Its antigen is as yet unknown.

Produced via immunoSEQ multiplex PCR; TCRdb's table is partial and in-frame only. This sample has about 100,000 clones, with around 87% found just once. Analyses pooled second doses at about 4 or about 12 weeks. The sample in question was peripheral blood, obtained 28 days after the second AZD1222 dose. The sequence was obtained from an adult who received the AZD1222 COVID-19 vaccine.

The CDR3 loop is CASSHASGGTTDTQYF. For the CDR3, the DNA is TGTGCCAGCAGCCATGCTAGCGGGGGAACCACAGATACGCAGTATTTT. The chain uses TRBV7-2 and TRBJ2-3; the match to TRBD2 covers 10 bases. Looked up from germline, CDR1 is SGHTA and CDR2 is FQGNSA. CDR3 length: 16 residues. V lost 5 bases to trimming and J lost 2 bases; unmatched junction nucleotides: 7.